This T cell receptor (beta chain) was obtained from a study of T cells after yellow fever vaccination. Study outcomes and limitations: Contamination by abundant bulk-population clonotypes could be present in FACS-sorted repertoires. Clones from primary vaccination mostly reappeared after the booster (96% CD4, approximately 86% CD8).

This clonotype has only a few counts. Its antigen is still unknown. An end of the junction differs from the germline gene, which may be a read error. Making TCR cDNA involved 5'RACE template switching, which added UMIs and a universal primer site. TCRdb analysed the 5' RACE reads with MiXCR anew, one entry per CDR3 protein. The table shows some 100,000 distinct CDR3 sequences, with around 6.7% occurring only once. This CDR3 spans 16 amino acids. Germline V gives CDR1 DFQATT, CDR2 SNEGSKA (reference sequence). The chain joins TRBV20-1 to TRBJ2-1; 10 bases are shared with TRBD1. Sequences were derived from CD4+ T cells sorted from PBMCs, sampled approximately 40 days after the first yellow fever vaccination. This clonotype was obtained from a man younger than 35 who received the YFV17D yellow fever vaccine. The chain's CDR3 is CCARDYFRTGGNEQFF. CDR3 DNA sequence: TGCTGTGCTAGAGATTATTTCAGGACAGGGGGAAATGAGCAGTTCTTC.